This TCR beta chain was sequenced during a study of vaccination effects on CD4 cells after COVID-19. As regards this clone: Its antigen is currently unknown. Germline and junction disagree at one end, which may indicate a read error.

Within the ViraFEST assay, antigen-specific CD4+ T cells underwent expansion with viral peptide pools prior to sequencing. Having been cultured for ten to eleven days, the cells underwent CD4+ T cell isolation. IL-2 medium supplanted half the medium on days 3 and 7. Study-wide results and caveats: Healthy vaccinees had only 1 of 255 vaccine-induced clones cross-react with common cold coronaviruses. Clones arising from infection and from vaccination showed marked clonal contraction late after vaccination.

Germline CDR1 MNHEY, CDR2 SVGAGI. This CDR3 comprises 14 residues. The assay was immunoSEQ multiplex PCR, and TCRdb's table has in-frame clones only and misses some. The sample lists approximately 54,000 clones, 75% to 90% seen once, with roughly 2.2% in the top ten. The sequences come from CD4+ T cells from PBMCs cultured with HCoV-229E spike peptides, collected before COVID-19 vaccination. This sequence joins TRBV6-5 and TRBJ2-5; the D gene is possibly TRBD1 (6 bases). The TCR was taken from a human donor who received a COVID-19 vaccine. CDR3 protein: CASSYRQAQGTQYF. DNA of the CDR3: TGTGCCAGCAGTTACCGACAGGCTCAAGGGACCCAGTACTTC.